This T cell receptor beta chain is drawn from a study of blood T cell repertoires in COVID-19. This CDR3 comprises 16 residues. Trimming took 4 bases from V and 4 from J; bases not matched to a gene: 10. CDR1 and CDR2 from the germline V gene are KGHSH and LQKENI. Produced via immunoSEQ multiplex PCR; TCRdb's table is partial and in-frame only. This sample yields approximately 71,000 clones, of which about nine tenths are seen a single time; 5% to 5.5% belongs to the top ten. The chain employs TRBV18 and TRBJ1-5; 7 bases fit TRBD1. Sequenced input: peripheral blood. This TCR was sampled from a woman between 18 and 29 years old with acute or convalescent COVID-19. CDR3 sequence: CASSLGGTAINQPQHF. As DNA, the CDR3 is TGTGCCAGCTCACTAGGCGGGACAGCGATAAATCAGCCCCAGCATTTT.